This T cell receptor beta chain is from a study of CD8 T cells in Susac syndrome. V was pared by 5 bases and J by 8 bases, with 19 bases between. Germline lookup yields CDR1 SGHDN and CDR2 FVKESK. CDR3 length: 14 amino acids. Roughly 0.5 to 1 ug RNA was reverse transcribed with random hexamers. One entry per CDR3 protein, called by TCRdb with MiXCR from the immunoSEQ multiplex PCR reads. The sample includes about 180,000 distinct CDR3 sequences, around 94% of them seen just once. Sequencing was carried out using CD4+ T cells from PBMCs. This chain uses TRBV14 with TRBJ2-7; D possibly corresponds to TRBD2 (6 bases). The TCR was taken from a human donor with Susac syndrome. The CDR3 DNA follows: TGTGCCAGCAGCTCATTTGGGGACTTCAGGAAGCAGTACTTC. Protein product: CASSSFGDFRKQYF.